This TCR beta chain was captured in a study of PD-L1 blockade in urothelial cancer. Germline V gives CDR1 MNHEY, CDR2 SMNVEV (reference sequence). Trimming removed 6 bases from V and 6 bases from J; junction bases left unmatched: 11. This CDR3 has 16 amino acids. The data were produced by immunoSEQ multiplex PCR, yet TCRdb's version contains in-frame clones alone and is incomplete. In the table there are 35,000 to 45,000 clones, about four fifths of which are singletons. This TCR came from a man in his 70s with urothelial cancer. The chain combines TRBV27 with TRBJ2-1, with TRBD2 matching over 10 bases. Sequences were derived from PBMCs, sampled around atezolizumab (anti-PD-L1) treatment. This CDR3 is CASSPGRLAGTNEQFF. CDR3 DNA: TGTGCCAGCAGCCCCGGTCGACTAGCGGGTACCAATGAGCAGTTCTTC.